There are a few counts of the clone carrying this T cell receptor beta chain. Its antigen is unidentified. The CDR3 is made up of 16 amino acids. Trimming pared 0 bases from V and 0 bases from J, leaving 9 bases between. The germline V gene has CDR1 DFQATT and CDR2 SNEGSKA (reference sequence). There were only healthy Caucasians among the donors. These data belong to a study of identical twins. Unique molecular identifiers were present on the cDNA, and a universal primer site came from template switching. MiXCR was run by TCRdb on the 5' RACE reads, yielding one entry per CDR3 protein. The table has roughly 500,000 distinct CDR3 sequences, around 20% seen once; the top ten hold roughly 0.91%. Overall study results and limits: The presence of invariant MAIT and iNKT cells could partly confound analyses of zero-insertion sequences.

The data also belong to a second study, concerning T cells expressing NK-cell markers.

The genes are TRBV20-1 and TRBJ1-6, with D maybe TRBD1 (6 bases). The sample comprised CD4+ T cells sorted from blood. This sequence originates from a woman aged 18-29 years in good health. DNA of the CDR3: TGCAGTGCTAGAGAAACAGGGAGCTCCTATAATTCACCCCTCCACTTT. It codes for CSARETGSSYNSPLHF.